This TCR beta chain was sequenced during a study of shared clonotypes between healthy human individuals. The ends lost 0 bases at V and 3 bases at J; junction bases unmatched: 5. Per germline, CDR1 SGDLS and CDR2 YYNGEE. The CDR3 covers 17 residues. Clones were read by immunoSEQ multiplex PCR, and TCRdb kept only the in-frame ones, dropping some. Of roughly 1,600,000 clones listed, approximately 98.5% are singletons. The V call is TRBV9, the J call TRBJ2-3, with 12 bases identical to TRBD2. This receptor was obtained from a man aged 25 to 40 in good health. The sequenced sample consisted of naive CD4+ T cells sorted from blood. Subset described: CD45RA+ positively selected. The CDR3: CASSVGLAGVGTDTQYF. CDR3 DNA: TGTGCCAGCAGCGTAGGACTAGCGGGAGTCGGTACAGATACGCAGTATTTT.